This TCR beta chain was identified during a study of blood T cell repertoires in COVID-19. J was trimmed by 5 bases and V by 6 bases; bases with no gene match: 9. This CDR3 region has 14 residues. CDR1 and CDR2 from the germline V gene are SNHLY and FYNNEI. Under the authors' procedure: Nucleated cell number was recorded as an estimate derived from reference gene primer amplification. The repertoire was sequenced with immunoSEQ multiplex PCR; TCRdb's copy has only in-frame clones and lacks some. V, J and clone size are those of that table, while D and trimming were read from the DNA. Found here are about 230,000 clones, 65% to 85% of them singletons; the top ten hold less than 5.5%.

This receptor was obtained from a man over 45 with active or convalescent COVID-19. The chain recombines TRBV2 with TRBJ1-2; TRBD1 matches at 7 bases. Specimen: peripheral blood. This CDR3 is CASRIQGEFYGYTF. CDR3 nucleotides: TGTGCCAGCAGGATTCAGGGGGAATTTTATGGCTACACCTTC. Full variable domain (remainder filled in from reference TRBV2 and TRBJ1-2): EPEVTQTPSHQVTQMGQEVILRCVPISNHLYFYWYRQILGQKVEFLVSFYNNEISEKSEIFDDQFSVERPDGSNFTLKIRSTKLEDSAMYFCASRIQGEFYGYTFGSGTRLTVV.